This T cell receptor beta chain was observed in a study of cytomegalovirus exposure and HLA in healthy donors (dated by TCRdb to between 2016 and 2019). Concerning the study at large: According to an earlier analysis of several hundred of the donors, about 179 million T cells yielded 90 million to 130 million unique TCR beta sequences and about 300 Gb of sequence data. An early release that covered more than 550 HLA-typed donors contained around 300 gigabases of sequencing data and 65 million to 100 million unique TCR sequences. Of the 300 to 450 genotyped donors, 65% to 90% fell in the genetic ancestry cluster associated with self-reported Caucasian donors. The aim of the study was to test whether cataloging public T cell receptors could identify signatures of past pathogen exposure. The study profiled the T cell repertoires of 666 subjects by immunosequencing and related them to cytomegalovirus serostatus. In addition to the first cohort of 666 subjects, a separate validation cohort of 120 different subjects was used. High-throughput TCR immunosequencing, statistical association of individual TCRs with disease status, and machine learning were combined to predict cytomegalovirus infection status. To study patterns of TCR occurrence, a later analysis re-analyzed previously published TCR beta repertoires from several hundred donors and added high-resolution HLA genotyping. Rather than drawing on any new phenotypic data, the later analysis identified candidate immune exposures from TCR beta sequences and the way those sequences occurred across donors. An earlier analysis of several hundred of the donors applied high-throughput TCR beta sequencing to assess whether each TCR beta V gene segment acted as functional or pseudogenic. Donor age, sex, ethnicity and CMV serostatus were compiled alongside the repertoire data. A later genetic analysis used genome-wide SNP genotypes for about three fifths of the 666 donors, treating that subset as a discovery cohort. Every repertoire in the discovery cohort had been generated on one and the same sequencing platform. Both class I and class II loci were covered by HLA typing, at four-digit resolution. Typing coverage varied by locus: roughly 620-630 donors for A, B, C, DRB1 and DQB1; more than 500 for DQA1; approximately 570 for DPA1; 450 to 480 for DPB1. Roughly five DR-DQ haplotypes were handled as single units for association and clustering, since linkage in the cohort was strong. Among some 410 genotyped donors of the cohort, an average of approximately 240,000 unique TCR beta nucleotide sequences was sequenced per donor, of which about 18% were non-productive. Broader findings and caveats from the paper: A cluster of highly shared sequence variants was judged likely to be a technical artifact of the sequencing pipeline. Most TCR sequences were seen in very few donors, while some public TCRs were found in many individuals. Most CMV-associated TCR beta chains appeared to be HLA-restricted in a later analysis, and the HLA associations seemed to be driven largely by CMV exposure. A further reported finding was that TCR beta sequences accurately predicted the HLA-A and HLA-B alleles for most subjects in the first cohort. In a later analysis, several top co-occurrence clusters were reported to appear linked to parvovirus B19, influenza, CMV and Epstein-Barr virus. Sequencing depth was assumed to be roughly uniform across donors in the presence/absence analyses, though that assumption may not hold. Only TCR beta chains were sequenced in this cohort, and the absence of alpha or paired-chain data limited detectable features. The study gave a list of some 150 TCR beta chains associated with cytomegalovirus. In vitro tests confirmed that a few of the cytomegalovirus-associated TCR beta chains recognize cytomegalovirus antigens. Correlated functional status among segregating V segments might be attributable to linkage disequilibrium, but an unknown experimental factor could not be ruled out. The 87-base-pair reads could not distinguish some IMGT-functional V segments, including TRBV6-2 and TRBV6-3, so those segments were excluded. The earlier analysis of nearly 600 of the donors excluded fewer than 20 rarely observed V segments, including chromosome 9 orphons, because counts were too low. Specific HLA alleles were associated with 15,000 to 20,000 TCR beta sequences at a false discovery rate of 0.05 in a later analysis. In an earlier analysis of around 500 of the donors, most TCR beta V segments appeared in productive rearrangements about 87% or about 30% of the time, broadly matching IMGT annotations. HLA typing was unavailable for some donors at each locus, so association tests used only the typed subset. A later analysis found that HLA-associated TCR beta chains were more clonally expanded and had lower generation probabilities than equally common non-associated chains. Cytomegalovirus status was reported to be diagnosed by the classifier with high specificity and sensitivity in both the original and validation cohorts. Strong co-occurrence of HLA alleles, especially DR and DQ, made assigning TCR associations to individual alleles difficult. According to the authors, the approach could potentially be generalized to other disease states and immunological phenotypes. The only immune exposure information available for the cohort was CMV serostatus. Compared with the roughly 710-donor mean, donors in an Asian-associated ancestry cluster had fewer N-insertions in productive TCRs, according to a later genetic analysis. A later genetic analysis associated a missense DCLRE1C variant with V-gene and J-gene trimming of TCR beta chains, and an independent cohort replicated the association. In a later analysis, the rate of TCR association differed among HLA loci, with DRB1 alleles having the most associated TCRs and HLA-C alleles having the fewest.

In the case of this clone: Its antigen remains undetermined. No base quality values were provided; no much bigger clone lies one nucleotide off.

CDR1 and CDR2 are drawn from the germline V gene (reference sequence): GTSNPN, SVGIG. The junction shows trimming of 2 bases on V and 4 bases on J, plus 11 bases between the germline ends. Inclusive of the bounding cysteine and phenylalanine, the CDR3 is 13 residues long. Just the 39-base CDR3 DNA is kept, in frame starting at base 1. The cohort comprised 666 healthy bone marrow donors. At the time of sampling, every cohort member was nominally healthy, though immune exposures that went unrecorded were likely present. The donor tested CMV seronegative, placing the donor among the roughly 340 seronegative members of the cohort. Each donor provided a peripheral blood sample, and peripheral blood mononuclear cells were used for TCR beta sequencing. Genomic DNA extraction from the blood cell samples was performed with the Qiagen DNeasy Blood Extraction Kit. The library was prepared using the immunoSEQ multiplex PCR assay. A mixture of 60 forward primers for TCR Vbeta segments and 13 reverse primers for TCR Jbeta segments was used in the multiplex PCR. A multiplex PCR assay on genomic DNA amplified the CDR3 region of rearranged TCR beta genes. The amplified TCR beta libraries were sequenced on the Illumina HiSeq System as 87-base-pair reads. Concerning the study's data processing: A later analysis counted about 76 million unique TCR beta chains across the 550 to 800 repertoires, and around 9.9 million of these chains were shared by at least two donors. Raw reads were error-corrected and collapsed into unique sequences by a nearest-neighbor algorithm in which closely related sequences were merged to remove PCR and sequencing errors. CDR3 sequences were aligned to IMGT reference sequences to assign V, D and J gene segments. For a sequence to be retained, a match of at least six nucleotides was required to both a V gene segment and a J gene segment. Rearrangements were classified as productive when the CDR3 lacked stop codons and remained in frame with V and J, and all other rearrangements were classified as non-productive. CDR3 was defined according to IMGT convention as the region running from the second conserved V-encoded cysteine to the conserved J-encoded phenylalanine. Sequences without an unambiguous match to a single V gene segment were excluded from the earlier analysis of about 600 of the donors. An earlier analysis of over 450 of the donors classified V segments as functional when productive rearrangements were above 56.7% and as segregating when the standard deviation between donors was above 5%. A statistical classification framework was built for diagnosing cytomegalovirus status from the catalog of TCR beta chain sequences. In a later analysis, V and J genes were assigned by comparing TCR nucleotide sequences against IMGT/GENE-DB human TR gene sequences. A later analysis assigned CDR3 sequences and most-parsimonious VDJ recombination scenarios with the TCRdist pipeline. In a later analysis, every TCR beta chain was defined by the combination of its CDR3 amino acid sequence and its V-gene family, and reads without a unique V-gene family were dropped. To address suspected cross-contamination and a sequencing artifact, a later analysis removed 450 to 700 highly shared, low-generation-probability nucleotide sequences. For each public chain, a later analysis derived a clonal expansion index from normalized ranks of inferred template counts within each repertoire. In a later analysis, generation probabilities were computed with a VDJ recombination model fitted to out-of-frame rearrangements, and the resulting probabilities were checked against IGoR. A later analysis scored TCR-TCR, TCR-HLA and TCR-CMV co-occurrence with hypergeometric tests, applying a repertoire-size bias correction to TCR pairs. A later analysis estimated false discovery rates by permuting HLA or CMV assignments 20 times. In a later analysis, co-occurring TCRs were grouped using DBSCAN, with TCRdist sequence similarity added in when clustering inside HLA-allele-positive subsets. Repertoires with fewer than 30,000 or more than 120,000 public chains, plus five repertoires with anomalous nucleotide sharing, were excluded from co-occurrence clustering. TCRdb's version of the immuneACCESS table is confined to in-frame rearrangements and falls short of the full clone set. An unresolved V gene accounts for under half of the shortfall where checked; the remainder is of unknown origin. The V and J calls and clone size were taken over from that table, and D and trimming were inferred from the DNA. For this sample there are under 150,000 clones; 80% appear just once. The ten largest account for roughly 2.2% of the sample.

The chain is made from TRBV30 and TRBJ2-5; TRBD2 is a possible D gene, resting on 5 matching bases. This clonotype was sampled from a man aged 30 to 39 in good health and CMV-seronegative. The sequencing input was PBMCs. The nucleotide sequence is TGTGCCTGGAGTCAGAGGGTACGAGAGACCCAGTACTTC. This codes for CAWSQRVRETQYF.